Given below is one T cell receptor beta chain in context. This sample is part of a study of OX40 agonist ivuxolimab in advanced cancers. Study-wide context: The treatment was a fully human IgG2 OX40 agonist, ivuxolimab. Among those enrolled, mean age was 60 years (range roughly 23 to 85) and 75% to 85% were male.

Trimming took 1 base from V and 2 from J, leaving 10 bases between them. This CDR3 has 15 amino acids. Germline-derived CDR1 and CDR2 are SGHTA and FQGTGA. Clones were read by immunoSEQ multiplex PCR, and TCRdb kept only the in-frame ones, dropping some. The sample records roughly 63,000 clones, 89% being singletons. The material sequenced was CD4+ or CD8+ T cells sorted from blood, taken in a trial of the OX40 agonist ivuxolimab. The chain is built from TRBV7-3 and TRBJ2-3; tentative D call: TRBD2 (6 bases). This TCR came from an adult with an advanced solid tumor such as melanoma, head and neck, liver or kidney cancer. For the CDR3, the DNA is TGTGCCAGCAGCTTAAGCCCGGGGGACACAGATACGCAGTATTTT. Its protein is CASSLSPGDTDTQYF.